The entry below gives a single TCR beta chain sequence along with its context. This table comes from immunoSEQ multiplex PCR, and its TCRdb copy is limited to in-frame clones, with some not included. The data show tens of thousands of clones, roughly 73% seen once. The record originates from a study of blood T cell repertoires in COVID-19. For the study at large: T cells, B-cell-depleted T cells, or PBMCs supplied cDNA or gDNA.

This CDR3 contains 16 residues. Germline V lookup: CDR1 SGHDT, CDR2 YYEEEE. V dropped 0 bases and J dropped 6; count of bases not matched to a gene: 6. The origin of this receptor is a human donor in a cohort sampled during active or convalescent COVID-19. What was sequenced was peripheral blood. J is TRBJ2-3 and V is TRBV5-6, with 11 nucleotides matching TRBD2. The CDR3 nucleotides are TGTGCCAGCAGCTTGGAGGTAGCGGGAGGGCCGGATACGCAGTATTTT. Residues: CASSLEVAGGPDTQYF.